These T cell receptor beta chains were read from a single sample in a study of cytomegalovirus exposure and HLA in healthy donors. Sequencing used immunoSEQ multiplex PCR; TCRdb keeps in-frame clones, though not all of them. The repertoire includes hundreds of thousands of clones, over 75% of them detected once, and about 12% sits in the top ten. Material: PBMCs. The origin of the receptors is a young man in good health and CMV-seropositive. The CDR3 runs from the conserved cysteine through the conserved F or W. A D gene is named only where the DNA matches it firmly. Size is stated for part of the rows, as once, few or many counts, or as a class when the clone is expanded.

v_gene	d_gene	abundance	j_gene	CDR3nt	CDR3aa
TRBV6-1	-	-	TRBJ1-1	TGTGCCAGCCGAGGGTCTGACAGTGAAGCTTTCTTT	CASRGSDSEAFF
TRBV6-5	-	-	TRBJ1-1	TGTGCCAGCACACCTTGGCAAGTGGGCCAGACTGAAGCTTTCTTT	CASTPWQVGQTEAFF
TRBV28	-	many	TRBJ2-1	TGTGCCAGCAGTTTAAGGACTAACTACAATGAGCAGTTCTTC	CASSLRTNYNEQFF
TRBV7-6	-	-	TRBJ1-3	TGTGCCAGCAGCCCGGTGACAGGAGGAAACACCATATATTTT	CASSPVTGGNTIYF
TRBV7-9	TRBD2	-	TRBJ2-7	TGTGCCAGCAGCTTAGCTAGCGGGAGCTACGAGCAGTACTTC	CASSLASGSYEQYF
TRBV5-5	-	-	TRBJ2-2	TGTGCCAGCAGCTCCTCAGGGGCGGTCGGGGAGCTGTTTTTT	CASSSSGAVGELFF
TRBV7-9	-	-	TRBJ2-7	TGTGCCAGCAGCTTGGATCCGAGGACCTACGAGCAGTACTTC	CASSLDPRTYEQYF
TRBV7-9	-	-	TRBJ2-1	TGTGCCAGCAGCCCACGGGGGAGCTCCTACAATGAGCAGTTCTTC	CASSPRGSSYNEQFF
TRBV7-9	-	few	TRBJ2-1	TGTGCCAGCAGCACAGCGGATCCACGCTCCTACAATGAGCAGTTCTTC	CASSTADPRSYNEQFF
TRBV7-2	-	-	TRBJ2-4	TGTGCCAGCAGCTTAGCGGGGACTGGGAGAATTCCTAGCCAGAGAAACATTCAGTACTTC	CASSLAGTGRIPSQRNIQYF
TRBV2	-	-	TRBJ1-5	TGTGCCAGCAGTTGGAATAGTGGGGATCAGCCCCAGCATTTT	CASSWNSGDQPQHF
TRBV6-6	-	-	TRBJ1-2	TGTGCCAGCAGTTACTCGGGTGATTATGGCTACACCTTC	CASSYSGDYGYTF
TRBV7-2	TRBD2	many	TRBJ2-2	TGTGCCAGCAACTCGGGACTAGCGGGAGTCACCGGGGAGCTGTTTTTT	CASNSGLAGVTGELFF